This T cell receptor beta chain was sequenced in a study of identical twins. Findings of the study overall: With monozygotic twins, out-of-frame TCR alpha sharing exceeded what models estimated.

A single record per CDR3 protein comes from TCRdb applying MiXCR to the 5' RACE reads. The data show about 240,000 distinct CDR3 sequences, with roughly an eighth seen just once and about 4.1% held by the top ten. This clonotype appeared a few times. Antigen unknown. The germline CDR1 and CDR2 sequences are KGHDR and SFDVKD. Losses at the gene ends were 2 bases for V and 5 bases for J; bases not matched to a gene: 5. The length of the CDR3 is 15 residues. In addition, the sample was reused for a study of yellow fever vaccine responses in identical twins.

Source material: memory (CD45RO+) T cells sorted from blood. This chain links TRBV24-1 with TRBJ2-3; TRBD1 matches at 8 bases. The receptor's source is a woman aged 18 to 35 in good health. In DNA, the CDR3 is TGTGCCACCAGTGATTACGGGACAGGTCAAGATACGCAGTATTTT. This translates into CATSDYGTGQDTQYF.